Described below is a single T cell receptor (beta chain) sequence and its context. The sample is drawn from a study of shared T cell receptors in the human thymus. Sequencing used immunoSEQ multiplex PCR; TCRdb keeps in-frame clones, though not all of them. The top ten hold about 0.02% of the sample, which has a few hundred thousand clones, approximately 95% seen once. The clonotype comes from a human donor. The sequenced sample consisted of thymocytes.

The CDR3 here is CASSLSRDTEAFF. The CDR3 coding sequence is TGTGCCAGCAGCCTATCCCGGGACACTGAAGCTTTCTTT. The chain links TRBV6-5 to TRBJ1-1, with D unresolved. The CDR3 has 13 residues. The germline CDR1 and CDR2 sequences are MNHEY and SVGAGI. The V end was cut by 6 bases, the J end by 3 bases, with 11 bases between.